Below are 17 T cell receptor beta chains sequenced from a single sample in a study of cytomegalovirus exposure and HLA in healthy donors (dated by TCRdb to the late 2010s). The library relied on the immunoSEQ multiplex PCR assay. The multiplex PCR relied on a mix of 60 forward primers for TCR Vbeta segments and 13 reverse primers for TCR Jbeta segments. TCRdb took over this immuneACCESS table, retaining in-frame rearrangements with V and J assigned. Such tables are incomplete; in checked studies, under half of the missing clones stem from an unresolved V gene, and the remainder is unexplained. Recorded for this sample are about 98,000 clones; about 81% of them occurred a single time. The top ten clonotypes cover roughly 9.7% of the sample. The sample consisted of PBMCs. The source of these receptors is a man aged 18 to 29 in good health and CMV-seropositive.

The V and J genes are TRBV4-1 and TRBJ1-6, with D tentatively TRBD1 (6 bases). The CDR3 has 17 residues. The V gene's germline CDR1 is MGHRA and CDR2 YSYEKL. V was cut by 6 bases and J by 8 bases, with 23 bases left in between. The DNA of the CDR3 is TGCGCCAGCAGTGACAAGGGGGGAGGGGGGAGGGATTCACCCCTCCACTTT. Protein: CASSDKGGGGRDSPLHF.

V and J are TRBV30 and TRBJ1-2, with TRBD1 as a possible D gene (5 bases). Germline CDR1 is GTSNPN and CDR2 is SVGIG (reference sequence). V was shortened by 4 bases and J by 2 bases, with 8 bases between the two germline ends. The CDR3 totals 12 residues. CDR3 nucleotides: TGTGCCTGGACAGGGATGAACTATGGCTACACCTTC. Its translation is CAWTGMNYGYTF.

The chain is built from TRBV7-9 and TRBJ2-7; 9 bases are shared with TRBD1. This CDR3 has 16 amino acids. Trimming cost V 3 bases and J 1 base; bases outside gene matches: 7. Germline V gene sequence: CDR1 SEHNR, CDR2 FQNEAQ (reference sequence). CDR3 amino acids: CASSFAPGQGSYEQYF. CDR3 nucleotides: TGTGCCAGCAGCTTCGCGCCGGGACAGGGTTCCTACGAGCAGTACTTC.

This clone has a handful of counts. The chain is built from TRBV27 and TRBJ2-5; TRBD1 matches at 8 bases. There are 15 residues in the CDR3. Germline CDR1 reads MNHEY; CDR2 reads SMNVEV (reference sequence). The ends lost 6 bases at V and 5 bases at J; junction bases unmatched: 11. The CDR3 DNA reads TGTGCCAGCAGCGGACCGGACAGGGCCCAGGAGACCCAGTACTTC. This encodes CASSGPDRAQETQYF.

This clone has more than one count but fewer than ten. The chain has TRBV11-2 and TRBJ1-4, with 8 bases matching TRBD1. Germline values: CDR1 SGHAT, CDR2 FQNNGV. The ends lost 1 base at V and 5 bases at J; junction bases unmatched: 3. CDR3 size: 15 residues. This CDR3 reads CASSLGTGPNEKLFF. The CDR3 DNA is TGTGCCAGCAGCTTAGGGACAGGGCCAAATGAAAAACTGTTTTTT.

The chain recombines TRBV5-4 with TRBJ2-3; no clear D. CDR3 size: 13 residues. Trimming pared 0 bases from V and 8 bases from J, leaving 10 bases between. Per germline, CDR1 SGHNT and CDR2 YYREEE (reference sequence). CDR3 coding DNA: TGTGCCAGCAGCTTGGGAGCCACTCCTACGCAGTATTTT. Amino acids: CASSLGATPTQYF.

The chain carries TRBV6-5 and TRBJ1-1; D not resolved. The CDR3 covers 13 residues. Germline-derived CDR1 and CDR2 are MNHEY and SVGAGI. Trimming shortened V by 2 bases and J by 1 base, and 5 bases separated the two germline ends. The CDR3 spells CASSYAGNTEAFF. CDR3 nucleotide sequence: TGTGCCAGCAGTTACGCCGGGAACACTGAAGCTTTCTTT.

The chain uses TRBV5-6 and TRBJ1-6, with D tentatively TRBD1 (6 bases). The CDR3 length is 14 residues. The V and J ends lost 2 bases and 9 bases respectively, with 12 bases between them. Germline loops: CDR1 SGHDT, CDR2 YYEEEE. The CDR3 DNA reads TGTGCCAGCAGCTTAGGAACAGGGTTTTCACCCCTCCACTTT. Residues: CASSLGTGFSPLHF. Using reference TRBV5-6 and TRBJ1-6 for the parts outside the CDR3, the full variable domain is DAGVTQSPTHLIKTRGQQVTLRCSPKSGHDTVSWYQQALGQGPQFIFQYYEEEERQRGNFPDRFSGHQFPNYSSELNVNALLLGDSALYLCASSLGTGFSPLHFGNGTRLTVT.

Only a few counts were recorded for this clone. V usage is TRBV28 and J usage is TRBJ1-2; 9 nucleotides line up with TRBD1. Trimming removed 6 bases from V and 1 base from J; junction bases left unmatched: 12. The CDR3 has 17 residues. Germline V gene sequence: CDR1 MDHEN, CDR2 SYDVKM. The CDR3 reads CASSATPGQGNNYGYTF. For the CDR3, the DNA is TGTGCCAGCAGCGCGACACCGGGACAGGGAAATAACTATGGCTACACCTTC.

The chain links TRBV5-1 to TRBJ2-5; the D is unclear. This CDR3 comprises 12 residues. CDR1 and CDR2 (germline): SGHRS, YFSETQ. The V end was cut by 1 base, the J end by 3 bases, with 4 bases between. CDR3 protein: CASSLFEETQYF. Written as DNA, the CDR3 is TGCGCCAGCAGCTTGTTCGAAGAGACCCAGTACTTC.

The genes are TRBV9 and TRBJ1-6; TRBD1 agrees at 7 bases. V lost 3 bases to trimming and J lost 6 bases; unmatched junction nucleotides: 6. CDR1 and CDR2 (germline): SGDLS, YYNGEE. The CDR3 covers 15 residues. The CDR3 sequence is CASSARQGSNSPLHF. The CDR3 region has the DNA TGTGCCAGCAGCGCCAGACAGGGAAGTAATTCACCCCTCCACTTT.

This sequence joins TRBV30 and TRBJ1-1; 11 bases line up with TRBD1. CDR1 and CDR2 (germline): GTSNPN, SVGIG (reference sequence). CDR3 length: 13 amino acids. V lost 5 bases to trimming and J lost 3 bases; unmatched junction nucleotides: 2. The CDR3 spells CAWGDRGDTEAFF. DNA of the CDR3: TGTGCCTGGGGGGACAGGGGGGACACTGAAGCTTTCTTT.

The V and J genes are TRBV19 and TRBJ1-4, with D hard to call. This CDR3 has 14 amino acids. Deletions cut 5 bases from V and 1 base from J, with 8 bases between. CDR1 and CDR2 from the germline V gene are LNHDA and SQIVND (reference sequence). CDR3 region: CASSVTRTNEKLFF. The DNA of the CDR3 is TGTGCCAGTAGTGTAACAAGAACTAATGAAAAACTGTTTTTT.

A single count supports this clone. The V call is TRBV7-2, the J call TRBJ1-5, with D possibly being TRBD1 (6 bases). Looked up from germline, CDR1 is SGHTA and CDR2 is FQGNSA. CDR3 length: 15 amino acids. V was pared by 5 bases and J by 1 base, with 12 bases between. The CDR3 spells CASSRLGASNQPQHF. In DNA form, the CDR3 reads TGTGCCAGCAGCCGCCTGGGGGCGAGCAATCAGCCCCAGCATTTT.

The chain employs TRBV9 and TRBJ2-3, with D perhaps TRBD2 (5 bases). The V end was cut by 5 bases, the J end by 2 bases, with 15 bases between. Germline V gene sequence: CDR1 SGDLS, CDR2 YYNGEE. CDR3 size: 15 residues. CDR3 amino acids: CASRAGPSLTDTQYF. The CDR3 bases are TGTGCCAGCAGAGCCGGGCCTAGCCTCACAGATACGCAGTATTTT.

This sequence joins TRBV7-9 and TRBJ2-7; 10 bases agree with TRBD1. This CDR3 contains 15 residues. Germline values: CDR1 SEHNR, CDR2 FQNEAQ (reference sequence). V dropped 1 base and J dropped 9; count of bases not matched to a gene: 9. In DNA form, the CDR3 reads TGTGCCAGCAGCTTAGAGACAGGGGGCTTTTCTCGGCAGTACTTC. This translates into CASSLETGGFSRQYF.

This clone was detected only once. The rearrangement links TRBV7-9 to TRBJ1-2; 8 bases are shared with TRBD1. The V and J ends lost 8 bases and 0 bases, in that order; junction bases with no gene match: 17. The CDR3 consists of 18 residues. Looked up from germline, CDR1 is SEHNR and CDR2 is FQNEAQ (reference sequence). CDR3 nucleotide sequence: TGTGCCAGCGACCCTGTGAGGACAGGGATCCTTCCTAACTATGGCTACACCTTC. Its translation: CASDPVRTGILPNYGYTF.